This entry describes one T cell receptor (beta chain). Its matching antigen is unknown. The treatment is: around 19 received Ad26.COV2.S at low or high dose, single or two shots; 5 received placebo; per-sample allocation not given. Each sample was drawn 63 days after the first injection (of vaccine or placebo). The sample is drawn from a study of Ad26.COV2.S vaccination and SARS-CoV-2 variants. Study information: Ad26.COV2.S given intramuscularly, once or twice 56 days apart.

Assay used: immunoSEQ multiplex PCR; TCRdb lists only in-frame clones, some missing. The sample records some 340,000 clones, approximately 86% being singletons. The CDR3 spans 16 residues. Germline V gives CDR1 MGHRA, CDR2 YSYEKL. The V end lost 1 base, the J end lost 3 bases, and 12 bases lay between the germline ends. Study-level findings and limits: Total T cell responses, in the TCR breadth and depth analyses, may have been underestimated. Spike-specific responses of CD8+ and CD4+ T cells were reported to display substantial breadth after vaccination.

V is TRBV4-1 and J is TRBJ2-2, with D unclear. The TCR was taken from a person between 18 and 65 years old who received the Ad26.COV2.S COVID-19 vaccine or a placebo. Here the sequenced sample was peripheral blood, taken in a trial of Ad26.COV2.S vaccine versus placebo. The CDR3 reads CASSQALTADTGELFF. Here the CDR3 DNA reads TGCGCCAGCAGCCAAGCGTTAACCGCGGACACCGGGGAGCTGTTTTTT.